The present entry profiles one TCR beta chain with its context. Its antigen is not yet known. No clone much larger than this one lies a single base away; base qualities are absent. The Quick-DNA Microprep Kit was used to extract genomic DNA from the sorted cells. Amplification of TCRbeta DNA was done with the immunoSEQ hsTCRbeta kit, following the protocol from the manufacturer. An Illumina MiSeq instrument was used to sequence the TCRbeta libraries. For the original study's pipeline: Following removal of out-of-frame sequences, approximately 2.1 million distinct TCRbeta sequences were retained, with an average of about 61,000 per individual. Two values were used to score each individual: the count of under 200 previously reported CMV-associated TCRbeta sequences and the total count of productive distinct TCRbeta sequences. A beta-binomial model was reimplemented in Python, and random forests from scikit-learn, run with default parameters, were trained on data from the US cohort. Classifier performance on the Belgian cohort was reported as the median AUC with percentile confidence intervals calculated over 10,000 bootstrap iterations. TCRdb provides this immuneACCESS table in a form limited to in-frame rearrangements. Some clones are lacking; in checked studies, under half of them reflect an unresolved V gene, and why the rest are absent is not known. V, J and clone size were drawn from that table, and D and trimming were deduced from the DNA. The sample table lists around 40,000 clones, around 78% of them with a count of one. The top ten clonotypes cover 0.75% to 0.9% of the sample.

This entry comes from a study of memory CD4+ T cells and cytomegalovirus serostatus (dated by TCRdb to about 2019). As for the study more broadly: A total of about 33 healthy Belgian adults, of whom 9 were CMV seropositive and approximately 25 were CMV seronegative, were included in the cohort. To replicate a published TCR-based CMV serostatus classifier, the researchers sequenced the CD4+ memory TCRbeta repertoires of a Belgian cohort whose cytomegalovirus serostatus was known. Summary of the overall study and its limitations: Of around 160 previously reported CMV-associated TCRbeta sequences, about 68 appeared in the CD4+ memory repertoires, each in one to five individuals. For CMV serostatus prediction, a median bootstrapped AUC of about 0.95 was reached with the original framework, and a median bootstrapped AUC of about 0.9 was reached with a US-trained random forest. A median bootstrapped AUC of 0.95 with a 95% CI of 0.76-1.00 was achieved on the Belgian cohort by the original-framework classifier. Only CD4+CD45RO+ memory cells were sequenced, unlike the original study, which covered naive and memory CD4+ and CD8+ populations. The results were read as suggesting that the CMV-associated TCR signature is, for the most part, present in the CD4+ memory repertoire.

Relative to germline, V is 1 base shorter and J is 3 bases shorter, with 7 bases between their ends. CDR1 and CDR2 (SEHNR, FQNEAQ) derive from the germline V gene (reference sequence). The CDR3 goes from the cysteine to the phenylalanine over 14 residues. Here the CDR3 DNA is all that survives: 42 bases in frame from base 1. Single viable CD3+CD4+CD8-CD45RO+ cells were sorted as memory CD4+ T cells on a FACSAria II. To determine CMV serostatus, a Roche Elecsys assay was used that detects serum IgG against CMV pp150, pp28, p38 and p52. Once the samples were thawed, total CD4+ T cells were enriched through positive selection using CD4 magnetic microbeads. The samples came from a different study that was designed specifically to examine the CD4+ T cell memory repertoire. Peripheral blood mononuclear cells were isolated and cryopreserved according to standard operating procedures, and serum was stored at -80 degrees C. The staining relied on CD3-PerCP (BW264/56), CD4-APC (RPA-T4), CD45RO-PE (UCHT1) and CD8-Pacific Orange (3B5) antibodies, and Sytox blue was used to exclude non-viable cells.

This chain is built from TRBV7-9 and TRBJ2-1; 6 matching bases give a weak D call of TRBD2. Sample: memory CD4+ T cells from blood. The receptor's source is an adult in good health and CMV-seronegative. The nucleotide sequence reads as follows: TGTGCCAGCAGCTTAGAGGGACTCTACAATGAGCAGTTCTTC. Its protein product is CASSLEGLYNEQFF.